This T cell receptor beta chain was sequenced during a study of T cell repertoires in ileal Crohn's disease. Study-level information: M6 samples are neoterminal ileum biopsies from postoperative colonoscopy. Study-level points and caveats: Compared with non-smokers, active smokers at surgery showed more clonal expansions.

Turning to this clone: Antigen: not known.

Method: immunoSEQ multiplex PCR; TCRdb's copy keeps in-frame clones and lacks some. The sample carries thousands of clones, approximately 77% recorded once. Time point of the sample: neoterminal ileum biopsy at postoperative endoscopy, about 6 months after surgery. The clonotype was recovered from an adult with Crohn's disease. The sample consisted of ileal tissue.

The CDR3 nucleotides read TGCAGCGGTACGTTGCAGCGGCGCCCGCAGTTCTTC. Encoded protein: CSGTLQRRPQFF. This rearrangement joins TRBV29-1 to TRBJ2-1; TRBD2 might be the D (5 bases). Trimming stripped 7 bases from V and 12 bases from J, with 19 bases between. This CDR3 is built from 12 residues. Germline assignment: CDR1 SQVTM and CDR2 ANQGSEA.